A selection of T cell receptor beta chains follows, all from one sample in a study of shared clonotypes between healthy human individuals. The repertoire was sequenced with immunoSEQ multiplex PCR; TCRdb's copy has only in-frame clones and lacks some. The sample has some 630,000 clones; roughly 96% are singletons. The sample consisted of naive CD8+ T cells sorted from blood. Receptor source: a young woman in good health. Both conserved end residues are part of each CDR3. Fields, in order: clone size, D gene, J gene, V gene, CDR3 protein, CDR3 DNA. D genes are given only for firm matches. For some rows the clone size is stated as once, few or many, or as a class when expanded; others skip it.

clone size: NA; D gene: NA; J gene: TRBJ1-1; V gene: TRBV9; CDR3 protein: CASSPEGGGTEAFF; CDR3 DNA: TGTGCCAGCAGCCCAGAGGGGGGCGGCACTGAAGCTTTCTTT
clone size: once; D gene: NA; J gene: TRBJ2-1; V gene: TRBV9; CDR3 protein: CASSASSYNEQFF; CDR3 DNA: TGTGCCAGCAGCGCGAGCTCCTACAATGAGCAGTTCTTC
clone size: once; D gene: TRBD1; J gene: TRBJ1-1; V gene: TRBV7-2; CDR3 protein: CASSRTGGNTEAFF; CDR3 DNA: TGTGCCAGCAGCCGGACAGGGGGGAACACTGAAGCTTTCTTT
clone size: NA; D gene: NA; J gene: TRBJ2-7; V gene: TRBV4-1; CDR3 protein: CASSQIGTFGDEQYF; CDR3 DNA: TGCGCCAGCAGCCAAATCGGGACCTTCGGGGACGAGCAGTACTTC
clone size: once; D gene: TRBD1; J gene: TRBJ2-3; V gene: TRBV5-1; CDR3 protein: CASSIDRVGDTQYF; CDR3 DNA: TGCGCCAGCAGCATTGACAGGGTAGGAGATACGCAGTATTTT
clone size: once; D gene: NA; J gene: TRBJ2-7; V gene: TRBV7-9; CDR3 protein: CASSLSVGAYEQYF; CDR3 DNA: TGTGCCAGCAGCTTAAGTGTTGGGGCCTACGAGCAGTACTTC
clone size: NA; D gene: NA; J gene: TRBJ1-2; V gene: TRBV6-1; CDR3 protein: CASSEGTGPNYGYTF; CDR3 DNA: TGTGCCAGCAGTGAAGGTACAGGCCCAAACTATGGCTACACCTTC
clone size: once; D gene: NA; J gene: TRBJ2-3; V gene: TRBV6-5; CDR3 protein: CASSPGGPDTQYF; CDR3 DNA: TGTGCCAGCAGCCCCGGGGGCCCAGATACGCAGTATTTT
clone size: once; D gene: NA; J gene: TRBJ1-1; V gene: TRBV7-9; CDR3 protein: CASSFLNTGRTEAFF; CDR3 DNA: TGTGCCAGCAGCTTTTTGAACACGGGACGAACTGAAGCTTTCTTT
clone size: NA; D gene: TRBD2; J gene: TRBJ2-2; V gene: TRBV28; CDR3 protein: CASSLYPTSGSTGELFF; CDR3 DNA: TGTGCCAGCAGCCTTTACCCGACTAGCGGAAGCACCGGGGAGCTGTTTTTT
clone size: NA; D gene: NA; J gene: TRBJ2-1; V gene: TRBV2; CDR3 protein: CASSVEDNAYNEQFF; CDR3 DNA: TGTGCCAGCAGTGTTGAGGACAATGCCTACAATGAGCAGTTCTTC
clone size: NA; D gene: NA; J gene: TRBJ1-1; V gene: TRBV10-3; CDR3 protein: CAMGQGIATEAFF; CDR3 DNA: TGTGCCATGGGTCAGGGTATAGCTACTGAAGCTTTCTTT
clone size: NA; D gene: TRBD2; J gene: TRBJ2-1; V gene: TRBV13; CDR3 protein: CASSLGGLAGGRDEQFF; CDR3 DNA: TGTGCCAGCAGCTTAGGGGGCCTAGCGGGAGGACGGGATGAGCAGTTCTTC
clone size: once; D gene: NA; J gene: TRBJ2-7; V gene: TRBV6-6; CDR3 protein: CASSRVTHEQYF; CDR3 DNA: TGTGCCAGCAGTAGGGTGACCCACGAGCAGTACTTC
clone size: NA; D gene: NA; J gene: TRBJ2-7; V gene: TRBV5-5; CDR3 protein: CASSLEGLRGRTYEQYF; CDR3 DNA: TGTGCCAGCAGCTTGGAAGGTCTTCGGGGCAGAACCTACGAGCAGTACTTC
clone size: NA; D gene: NA; J gene: TRBJ1-5; V gene: TRBV28; CDR3 protein: CASSPATTSNQPQHF; CDR3 DNA: TGTGCCAGCAGCCCAGCCACAACAAGCAATCAGCCCCAGCATTTT
clone size: NA; D gene: NA; J gene: TRBJ1-5; V gene: TRBV28; CDR3 protein: CASSWRLENQPQHF; CDR3 DNA: TGTGCCAGCAGTTGGCGACTGGAAAATCAGCCCCAGCATTTT
clone size: NA; D gene: NA; J gene: TRBJ2-3; V gene: TRBV7-8; CDR3 protein: CASSLWAEGSTDTQYF; CDR3 DNA: TGTGCCAGCAGCTTATGGGCGGAGGGGAGCACAGATACGCAGTATTTT
clone size: NA; D gene: NA; J gene: TRBJ2-3; V gene: TRBV11-3; CDR3 protein: CASSLIPDTQYF; CDR3 DNA: TGTGCCAGCAGCTTAATTCCGGATACGCAGTATTTT
clone size: NA; D gene: NA; J gene: TRBJ1-1; V gene: TRBV5-1; CDR3 protein: CASSLARDHTEAFF; CDR3 DNA: TGCGCCAGCAGCTTGGCCCGAGACCACACTGAAGCTTTCTTT
clone size: NA; D gene: NA; J gene: TRBJ1-1; V gene: TRBV30; CDR3 protein: CAWSPGSTEAFF; CDR3 DNA: TGTGCCTGGAGTCCGGGATCCACTGAAGCTTTCTTT
clone size: NA; D gene: NA; J gene: TRBJ1-3; V gene: TRBV29-1; CDR3 protein: CSVVAGRSGNTIYF; CDR3 DNA: TGCAGCGTTGTAGCAGGCCGCTCTGGAAACACCATATATTTT
clone size: NA; D gene: NA; J gene: TRBJ2-2; V gene: TRBV4-1; CDR3 protein: CASSQESQVYTGELFF; CDR3 DNA: TGCGCCAGCAGCCAAGAAAGTCAGGTATACACCGGGGAGCTGTTTTTT
clone size: NA; D gene: NA; J gene: TRBJ2-7; V gene: TRBV6-5; CDR3 protein: CASSYGGWEQYF; CDR3 DNA: TGTGCCAGCAGTTACGGTGGGTGGGAGCAGTACTTC
clone size: NA; D gene: NA; J gene: TRBJ2-7; V gene: TRBV7-2; CDR3 protein: CASSQTTNPTVIGIYEQYF; CDR3 DNA: TGTGCCAGCAGCCAAACCACCAACCCGACAGTGATCGGGATCTACGAGCAGTACTTC
clone size: NA; D gene: TRBD2; J gene: TRBJ2-2; V gene: TRBV27; CDR3 protein: CASTALAGSNTGELFF; CDR3 DNA: TGTGCCAGCACGGCACTAGCGGGATCTAACACCGGGGAGCTGTTTTTT
clone size: NA; D gene: NA; J gene: TRBJ2-1; V gene: TRBV2; CDR3 protein: CAAWERGEQFF; CDR3 DNA: TGTGCCGCGTGGGAGCGAGGTGAGCAGTTCTTC
clone size: NA; D gene: NA; J gene: TRBJ2-2; V gene: TRBV5-1; CDR3 protein: CASSLDAGQNLFGELFF; CDR3 DNA: TGCGCCAGCAGCTTGGACGCGGGACAGAATCTTTTCGGGGAGCTGTTTTTT
clone size: NA; D gene: NA; J gene: TRBJ1-5; V gene: TRBV15; CDR3 protein: CATSKDSNQPQHF; CDR3 DNA: TGTGCCACCAGCAAAGATAGCAATCAGCCCCAGCATTTT
clone size: NA; D gene: NA; J gene: TRBJ1-2; V gene: TRBV29-1; CDR3 protein: CSVEDRQTYGYTF; CDR3 DNA: TGCAGCGTCGAGGACAGACAAACCTATGGCTACACCTTC
clone size: NA; D gene: NA; J gene: TRBJ2-3; V gene: TRBV5-1; CDR3 protein: CASSLYGLTDTQYF; CDR3 DNA: TGCGCCAGCAGCTTGTACGGGCTCACAGATACGCAGTATTTT
clone size: once; D gene: TRBD2; J gene: TRBJ2-7; V gene: TRBV9; CDR3 protein: CASSAREAGRTEQYF; CDR3 DNA: TGTGCCAGCAGCGCGAGGGAAGCGGGACGGACTGAGCAGTACTTC
clone size: NA; D gene: TRBD2; J gene: TRBJ2-4; V gene: TRBV27; CDR3 protein: CALPTSGRTTRAKNIQYF; CDR3 DNA: TGTGCCTTACCGACTAGCGGGAGGACAACGAGAGCCAAAAACATTCAGTACTTC
clone size: NA; D gene: NA; J gene: TRBJ1-1; V gene: TRBV5-1; CDR3 protein: CASSLWSLYAGEAEAFF; CDR3 DNA: TGCGCCAGCAGCTTGTGGTCTTTGTATGCAGGTGAGGCTGAAGCTTTCTTT
clone size: NA; D gene: NA; J gene: TRBJ2-1; V gene: TRBV5-1; CDR3 protein: CASRQGSSDEQFF; CDR3 DNA: TGCGCCAGCAGGCAGGGATCGAGCGATGAGCAGTTCTTC
clone size: NA; D gene: NA; J gene: TRBJ2-1; V gene: TRBV5-4; CDR3 protein: CASSLGYEQFF; CDR3 DNA: TGTGCCAGCAGCTTGGGTTATGAGCAGTTCTTC
clone size: NA; D gene: NA; J gene: TRBJ1-3; V gene: TRBV7-9; CDR3 protein: CASSLAQGASGNTIYF; CDR3 DNA: TGTGCCAGCAGCTTAGCGCAGGGAGCCTCTGGAAACACCATATATTTT
clone size: NA; D gene: NA; J gene: TRBJ1-2; V gene: TRBV13; CDR3 protein: CASSRDANYGYTF; CDR3 DNA: TGTGCCAGCAGCCGGGACGCGAACTATGGCTACACCTTC
clone size: NA; D gene: NA; J gene: TRBJ1-1; V gene: TRBV6-6; CDR3 protein: CASRTDGQKNTEAFF; CDR3 DNA: TGTGCCAGCAGAACCGACGGACAGAAGAACACTGAAGCTTTCTTT
clone size: NA; D gene: NA; J gene: TRBJ2-1; V gene: TRBV28; CDR3 protein: CATSDFYNEQFF; CDR3 DNA: TGTGCCACCTCGGACTTCTACAATGAGCAGTTCTTC
clone size: NA; D gene: NA; J gene: TRBJ1-1; V gene: TRBV13; CDR3 protein: CASSSRALGDTEAFF; CDR3 DNA: TGTGCCAGCAGCTCCCGGGCCCTTGGGGACACTGAAGCTTTCTTT
clone size: NA; D gene: TRBD2; J gene: TRBJ2-1; V gene: TRBV7-9; CDR3 protein: CASKPSGTRGGHEQFF; CDR3 DNA: TGTGCCAGCAAGCCAAGTGGGACTAGGGGAGGTCATGAGCAGTTCTTC
clone size: NA; D gene: NA; J gene: TRBJ2-7; V gene: TRBV5-6; CDR3 protein: CASTLRVSPFEQYF; CDR3 DNA: TGTGCCAGCACCCTTCGAGTTTCTCCTTTCGAGCAGTACTTC
clone size: NA; D gene: NA; J gene: TRBJ1-2; V gene: TRBV28; CDR3 protein: CASSFSGPRLTF; CDR3 DNA: TGTGCCAGCAGTTTCTCGGGACCCCGGTTAACCTTC
clone size: NA; D gene: NA; J gene: TRBJ1-5; V gene: TRBV10-1; CDR3 protein: CASSEYPGQPQHF; CDR3 DNA: TGCGCCAGCAGTGAGTACCCCGGACAGCCCCAGCATTTT
clone size: NA; D gene: NA; J gene: TRBJ2-7; V gene: TRBV6-1; CDR3 protein: CASSALRAGAYEQYF; CDR3 DNA: TGTGCCAGCAGTGCCCTCAGGGCAGGGGCCTACGAGCAGTACTTC
clone size: NA; D gene: TRBD1; J gene: TRBJ1-2; V gene: TRBV30; CDR3 protein: CAGHRGDLDGYTF; CDR3 DNA: TGTGCCGGTCACAGGGGGGACCTCGATGGCTACACCTTC
clone size: NA; D gene: NA; J gene: TRBJ1-2; V gene: TRBV7-9; CDR3 protein: CASSFGSNYGYTF; CDR3 DNA: TGTGCCAGCAGCTTCGGCAGCAACTATGGCTACACCTTC
clone size: NA; D gene: NA; J gene: TRBJ2-1; V gene: TRBV5-1; CDR3 protein: CASSWGHSSYNEQFF; CDR3 DNA: TGCGCCAGCAGCTGGGGACACAGCTCCTACAATGAGCAGTTCTTC
clone size: NA; D gene: NA; J gene: TRBJ2-7; V gene: TRBV21-1; CDR3 protein: CASSRPRTGTGVIVYEQYF; CDR3 DNA: TGTGCCAGCAGCCGACCACGAACCGGGACAGGGGTAATTGTCTACGAGCAGTACTTC
clone size: few; D gene: NA; J gene: TRBJ1-5; V gene: TRBV27; CDR3 protein: CASADPYSNQPQHF; CDR3 DNA: TGTGCCAGCGCTGATCCCTATAGCAATCAGCCCCAGCATTTT
clone size: NA; D gene: TRBD2; J gene: TRBJ2-5; V gene: TRBV2; CDR3 protein: CASSDPETSGRGRETQYF; CDR3 DNA: TGTGCCAGCAGTGACCCCGAGACTAGCGGGAGGGGGCGAGAGACCCAGTACTTC
clone size: NA; D gene: NA; J gene: TRBJ2-1; V gene: TRBV19; CDR3 protein: CASRGNTHNEQFF; CDR3 DNA: TGTGCCAGTAGGGGGAACACTCACAATGAGCAGTTCTTC
clone size: NA; D gene: NA; J gene: TRBJ2-1; V gene: TRBV27; CDR3 protein: CASSPGGRGEQFF; CDR3 DNA: TGTGCCAGCAGTCCCGGAGGCCGGGGTGAGCAGTTCTTC